This T cell receptor (beta chain) appears in the sequencing data of a study of T cell responses to AZD1222 COVID-19 vaccine. With regard to this clone: The antigen is unknown.

Study-level results: Unmutated variant regions reportedly attract nearly half of all spike-specific TCRs. Distributed over spike, vaccine-associated CD4 TCRs predominated at 160-218 and 743-854. Among the donors, most were white British and more were female, and clonal diversity was possibly underestimated. Only after the peak T cell response were repertoires sampled.

The CDR3 length is 12 residues. The V end was cut by 5 bases, the J end by 4 bases, with 8 bases between. In germline, CDR1 is SGHAT, CDR2 FQNNGV. Here immunoSEQ multiplex PCR was the method, and the copy in TCRdb shows in-frame clones only, minus some. This table has fewer than 200,000 clones, about 90% appearing once. This sequence joins TRBV11-2 and TRBJ1-1; D gene unclear. Material: peripheral blood, obtained on day 0 of MenACWY control vaccination. The receptor's source is an adult in good health. This chain's CDR3 is CASSPVGTEAFF. In DNA form, the CDR3 reads TGTGCCAGCAGCCCGGTCGGCACTGAAGCTTTCTTT.